These T cell receptor beta chains were read from a single sample in a study of Ad26.COV2.S vaccination and SARS-CoV-2 variants. TCRdb's table, derived via immunoSEQ multiplex PCR, lists solely in-frame clones and lacks some. The sample includes 350,000 to 400,000 clones, 80% to 90% of them seen just once. Sample: peripheral blood, taken in a trial of Ad26.COV2.S vaccine versus placebo. These receptors were collected from a person aged 18 to 59 who received the Ad26.COV2.S COVID-19 vaccine or a placebo. The CDR3 runs from the conserved cysteine through the conserved F or W. The D gene is left open where the match is weak. A clone size is listed for some rows: how often the clone was seen (once, few, many), or a class if it is expanded.

>-|TRBV6-1|TRBJ2-6|-
CASSESANVLTF
TGTGCCAGCAGTGAATCAGCCAACGTCCTGACTTTC
>-|TRBV4-3|TRBJ2-1|TRBD2
CASSQEISGGFEQFF
TGCGCCAGCAGCCAAGAGATTAGCGGGGGATTTGAGCAGTTCTTC
>once|TRBV7-2|TRBJ1-4|TRBD1
CASSLWDREFEKLFF
TGTGCCAGCAGCTTATGGGACAGGGAATTTGAAAAACTGTTTTTT
>-|TRBV29-1|TRBJ2-5|TRBD2
CSVTGTSGQETQYF
TGCAGCGTTACAGGGACTAGCGGACAAGAGACCCAGTACTTC
>-|TRBV7-2|TRBJ1-1|-
CASSLVAGEATEAFF
TGTGCCAGCAGCTTAGTGGCGGGGGAGGCCACTGAAGCTTTCTTT
>-|TRBV6-4|TRBJ2-3|-
CASSDGRGTDTQYF
TGTGCCAGCAGTGACGGACGGGGCACAGATACGCAGTATTTT
>few|TRBV6-1|TRBJ2-7|TRBD1
CASSDRDRGPYEQYF
TGTGCCAGCAGTGACCGGGACAGGGGGCCATACGAGCAGTACTTC
>-|TRBV5-4|TRBJ2-5|-
CASSPGQGRAQETQYF
TGTGCCAGCAGCCCGGGCCAGGGTCGTGCCCAAGAGACCCAGTACTTC
>-|TRBV18|TRBJ2-1|-
CASSPPGNEQFF
TGTGCCAGCTCACCACCGGGCAATGAGCAGTTCTTC
>-|TRBV2|TRBJ2-6|-
CASTLPAGANVLTF
TGTGCCAGCACCCTACCGGCTGGGGCCAACGTCCTGACTTTC
>-|TRBV25-1|TRBJ2-7|TRBD2
CASSESGISGGSYEQYF
TGTGCCAGCAGTGAATCGGGGATTAGCGGGGGATCCTACGAGCAGTACTTC
>-|TRBV5-6|TRBJ1-5|-
CASSLRGYSNQPQHF
TGTGCCAGCAGCTTGAGGGGATATAGCAATCAGCCCCAGCATTTT
>-|TRBV5-6|TRBJ1-3|-
CASSFVDTSSGNTIYF
TGTGCCAGCAGTTTTGTGGACACGAGCTCTGGAAACACCATATATTTT
>-|TRBV11-2|TRBJ1-1|-
CASSLLSAMNTEAFF
TGTGCCAGCAGCTTATTGTCAGCCATGAACACTGAAGCTTTCTTT
>-|TRBV19|TRBJ1-2|-
CASSIDRSYGYTF
TGTGCCAGTAGTATCGACAGGAGCTATGGCTACACCTTC
>-|TRBV5-1|TRBJ2-1|TRBD2
CASSPLAGADYNEQFF
TGCGCCAGCAGCCCGCTAGCGGGGGCCGACTACAATGAGCAGTTCTTC